A selection of T cell receptor beta chains follows, all from one sample in a study of shared T cell receptors in the human thymus. Method: immunoSEQ multiplex PCR; TCRdb's copy keeps in-frame clones and lacks some. This repertoire shows hundreds of thousands of clones, 75% to 90% found once; its top ten account for roughly 0.01%. The data were also submitted as part of a second study, on human thymus T cells.

Sequencing used thymocytes. The receptors were sampled from a girl under three years old with a congenital heart defect. Both conserved end residues are part of each CDR3. The order of the fields is J gene, V gene, CDR3 length, CDR3 protein.

TRBJ1-2 TRBV27 16 CASRTTRTGRGYGYTF
TRBJ2-3 TRBV10-3 17 CAISESNPPDLTDTQYF
TRBJ1-4 TRBV4-1 14 CASSQEKISEKLFF
TRBJ1-5 TRBV28 15 CASSRGQGPNQPQHF
TRBJ2-5 TRBV5-1 18 CASSHTSGAYNREETQYF
TRBJ1-2 TRBV5-1 17 CASSSRTGRPFNYGYTF
TRBJ1-2 TRBV4-3 14 CASSLEDRGLGYTF
TRBJ1-1 TRBV7-9 17 CASSILWDSRWDTEAFF
TRBJ1-1 TRBV4-2 15 CASSQAGQMNTEAFF
TRBJ2-2 TRBV5-1 17 CASRLDRGTAQTGELFF
TRBJ2-5 TRBV6-6 15 CASSPRQGYQETQYF